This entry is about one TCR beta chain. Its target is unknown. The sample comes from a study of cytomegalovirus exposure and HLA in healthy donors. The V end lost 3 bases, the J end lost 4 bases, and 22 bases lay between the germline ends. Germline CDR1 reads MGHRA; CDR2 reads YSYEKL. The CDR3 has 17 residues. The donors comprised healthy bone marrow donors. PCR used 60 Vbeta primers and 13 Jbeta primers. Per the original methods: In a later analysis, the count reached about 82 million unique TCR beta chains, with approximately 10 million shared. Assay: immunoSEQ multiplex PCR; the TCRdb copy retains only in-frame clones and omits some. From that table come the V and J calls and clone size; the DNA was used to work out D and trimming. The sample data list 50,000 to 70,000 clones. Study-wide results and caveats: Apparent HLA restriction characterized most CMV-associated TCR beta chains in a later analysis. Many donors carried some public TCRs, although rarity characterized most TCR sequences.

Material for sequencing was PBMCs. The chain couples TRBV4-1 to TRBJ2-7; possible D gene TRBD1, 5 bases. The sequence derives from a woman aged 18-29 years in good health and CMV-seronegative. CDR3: CASSHISGAGKGYEQYF. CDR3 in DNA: TGCGCCAGCAGCCATATATCCGGTGCAGGGAAAGGTTACGAGCAGTACTTC.